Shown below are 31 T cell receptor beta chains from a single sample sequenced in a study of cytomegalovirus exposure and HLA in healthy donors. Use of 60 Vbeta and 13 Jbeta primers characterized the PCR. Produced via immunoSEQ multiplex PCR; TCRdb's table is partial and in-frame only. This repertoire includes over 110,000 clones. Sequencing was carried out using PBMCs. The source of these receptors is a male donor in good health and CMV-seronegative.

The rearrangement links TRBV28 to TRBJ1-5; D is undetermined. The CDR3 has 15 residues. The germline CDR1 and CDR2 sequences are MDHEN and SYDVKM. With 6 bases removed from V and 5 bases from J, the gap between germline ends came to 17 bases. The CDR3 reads CASSPPGGGDQPQHF. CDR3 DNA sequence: TGTGCCAGCAGCCCCCCCGGAGGAGGCGATCAGCCCCAGCATTTT.

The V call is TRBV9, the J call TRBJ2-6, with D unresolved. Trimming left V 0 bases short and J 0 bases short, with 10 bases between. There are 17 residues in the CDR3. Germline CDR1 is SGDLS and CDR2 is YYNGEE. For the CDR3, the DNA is TGTGCCAGCAGCGTAGCTACGGGTCCCTCTGGGGCCAACGTCCTGACTTTC. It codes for CASSVATGPSGANVLTF.

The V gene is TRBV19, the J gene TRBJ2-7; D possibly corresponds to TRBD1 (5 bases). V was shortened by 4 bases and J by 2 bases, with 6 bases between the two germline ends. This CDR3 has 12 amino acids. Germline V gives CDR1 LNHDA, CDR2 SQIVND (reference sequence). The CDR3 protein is CASSKGAYEQYF. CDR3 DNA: TGTGCCAGTAGTAAAGGGGCCTACGAGCAGTACTTC.

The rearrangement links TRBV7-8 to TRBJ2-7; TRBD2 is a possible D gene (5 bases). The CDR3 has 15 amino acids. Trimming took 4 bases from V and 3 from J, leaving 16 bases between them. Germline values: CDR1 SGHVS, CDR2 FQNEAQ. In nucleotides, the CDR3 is TGTGCCAGCAGCTCCCAGGACGGTGAGGGCTACGAGCAGTACTTC. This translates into CASSSQDGEGYEQYF.

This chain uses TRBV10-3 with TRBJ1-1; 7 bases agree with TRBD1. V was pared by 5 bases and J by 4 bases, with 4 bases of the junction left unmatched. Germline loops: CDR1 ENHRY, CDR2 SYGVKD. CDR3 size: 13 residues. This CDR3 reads CAISTGVVTEAFF. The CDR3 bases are TGTGCCATCAGTACAGGGGTCGTCACTGAAGCTTTCTTT.

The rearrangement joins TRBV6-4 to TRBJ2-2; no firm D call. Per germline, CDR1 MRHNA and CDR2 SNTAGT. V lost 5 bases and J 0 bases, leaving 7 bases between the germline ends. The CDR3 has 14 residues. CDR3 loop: CASSLETNTGELFF. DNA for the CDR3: TGTGCCAGCAGTCTAGAAACGAACACCGGGGAGCTGTTTTTT.

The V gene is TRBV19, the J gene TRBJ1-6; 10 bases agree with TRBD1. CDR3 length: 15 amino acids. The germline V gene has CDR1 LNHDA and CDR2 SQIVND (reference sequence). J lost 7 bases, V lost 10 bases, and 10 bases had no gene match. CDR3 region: CAIGSGQGRNSPLHF. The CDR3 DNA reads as TGTGCCATTGGCTCGGGACAGGGGAGAAATTCACCCCTCCACTTT.

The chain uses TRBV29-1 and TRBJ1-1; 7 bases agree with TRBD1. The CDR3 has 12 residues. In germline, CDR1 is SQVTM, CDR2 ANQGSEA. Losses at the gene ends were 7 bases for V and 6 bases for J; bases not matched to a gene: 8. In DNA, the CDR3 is TGCAGCGCCCAGGGGGATGAGGCTGAAGCTTTCTTT. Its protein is CSAQGDEAEAFF.

Written as DNA, the CDR3 is TGTGCCAGCAGCTTCAAAAGAGACAGGCCGCGGCATGAGCAGTTCTTC. Translation: CASSFKRDRPRHEQFF. This sequence joins TRBV5-6 and TRBJ2-1; a weak D match, TRBD1 (6 bases). Germline assignment: CDR1 SGHDT and CDR2 YYEEEE. The CDR3 runs 16 residues. Trimming stripped 2 bases from V and 8 bases from J, with 20 bases between.

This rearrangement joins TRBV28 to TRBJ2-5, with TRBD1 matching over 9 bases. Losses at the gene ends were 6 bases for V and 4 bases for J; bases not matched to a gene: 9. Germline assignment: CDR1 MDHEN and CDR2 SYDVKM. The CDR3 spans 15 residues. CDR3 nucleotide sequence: TGTGCCAGCAGACCGGGGGGACAGGGACGAGAGACCCAGTACTTC. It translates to CASRPGGQGRETQYF.

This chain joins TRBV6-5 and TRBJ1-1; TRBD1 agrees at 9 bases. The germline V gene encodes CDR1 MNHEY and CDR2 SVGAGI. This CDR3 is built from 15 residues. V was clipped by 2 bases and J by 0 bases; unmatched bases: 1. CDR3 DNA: TGTGCCAGCAGTTACGGACAGGGGATGAACACTGAAGCTTTCTTT. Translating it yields CASSYGQGMNTEAFF.

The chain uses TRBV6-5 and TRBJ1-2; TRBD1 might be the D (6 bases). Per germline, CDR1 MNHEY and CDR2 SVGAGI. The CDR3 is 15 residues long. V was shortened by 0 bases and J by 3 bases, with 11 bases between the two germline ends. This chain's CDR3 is CASSYSMQGHYGYTF. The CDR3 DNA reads TGTGCCAGCAGTTACTCTATGCAGGGGCACTATGGCTACACCTTC.

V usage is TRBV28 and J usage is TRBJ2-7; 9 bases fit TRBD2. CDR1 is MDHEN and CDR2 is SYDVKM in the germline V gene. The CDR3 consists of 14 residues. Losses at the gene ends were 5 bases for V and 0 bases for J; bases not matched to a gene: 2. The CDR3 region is CASSVAGDSYEQYF. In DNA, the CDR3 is TGTGCCAGCAGTGTAGCGGGAGACTCCTACGAGCAGTACTTC.

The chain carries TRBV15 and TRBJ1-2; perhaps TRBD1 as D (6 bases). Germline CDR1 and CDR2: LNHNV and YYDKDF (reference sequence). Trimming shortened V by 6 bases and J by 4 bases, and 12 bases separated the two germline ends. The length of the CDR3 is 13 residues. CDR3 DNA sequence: TGTGCCACCAGACTTACAGGGAGCTATGGCTACACCTTC. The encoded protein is CATRLTGSYGYTF.

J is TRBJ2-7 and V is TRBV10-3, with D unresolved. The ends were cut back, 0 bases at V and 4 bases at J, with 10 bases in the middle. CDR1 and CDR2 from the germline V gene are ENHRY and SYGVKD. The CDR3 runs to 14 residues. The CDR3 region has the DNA TGTGCCATCAGTGAGTCGGCGGTTCAATACGAGCAGTACTTC. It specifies CAISESAVQYEQYF.

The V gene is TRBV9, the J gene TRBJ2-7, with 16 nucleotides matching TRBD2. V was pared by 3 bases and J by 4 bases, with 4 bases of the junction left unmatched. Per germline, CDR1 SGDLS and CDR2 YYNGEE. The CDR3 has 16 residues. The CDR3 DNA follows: TGTGCCAGCAGCGGAGGGGGACTAGCGGGAGGGTACGAGCAGTACTTC. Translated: CASSGGGLAGGYEQYF.

The CDR3 loop reads CASSIRGQLYEQYF. The CDR3 bases are TGTGCCAGTAGTATCAGAGGACAGCTCTACGAGCAGTACTTC. This sequence joins TRBV19 and TRBJ2-7, with a weak D call TRBD1 (6 bases). The germline V and J ends were trimmed by 3 bases and 3 bases, with 12 bases remaining between them. The CDR3 totals 14 residues. CDR1 is LNHDA, CDR2 SQIVND, per germline (reference sequence).

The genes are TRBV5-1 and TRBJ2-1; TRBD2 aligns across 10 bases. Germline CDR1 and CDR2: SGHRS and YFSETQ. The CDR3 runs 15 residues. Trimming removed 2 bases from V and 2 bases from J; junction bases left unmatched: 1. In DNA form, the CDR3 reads TGCGCCAGCAGCTTACTAGCGGGGACCTACAATGAGCAGTTCTTC. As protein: CASSLLAGTYNEQFF.

CDR3: CASSLGRLDSHSPLHF. As DNA, the CDR3 is TGCGCCAGCAGCTTAGGTCGTCTTGACTCCCATTCACCCCTCCACTTT. The chain joins TRBV5-1 to TRBJ1-6, with D hard to call. The CDR3 runs to 16 residues. The V end was cut by 2 bases, the J end by 8 bases, with 17 bases between. Germline CDR1 is SGHRS and CDR2 is YFSETQ.

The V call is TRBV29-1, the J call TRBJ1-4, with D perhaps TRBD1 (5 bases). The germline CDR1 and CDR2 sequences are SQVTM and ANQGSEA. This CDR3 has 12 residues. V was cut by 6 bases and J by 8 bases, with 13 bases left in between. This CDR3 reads CSVTSGGEKLFF. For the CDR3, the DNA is TGCAGCGTGACATCGGGGGGGGAAAAACTGTTTTTT.

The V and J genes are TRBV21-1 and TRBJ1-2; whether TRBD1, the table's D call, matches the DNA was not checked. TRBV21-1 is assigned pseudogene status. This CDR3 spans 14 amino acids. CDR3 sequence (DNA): TGTGCCAGGCGACGGGACAGGGCTAACTATGGCTACACCTTC. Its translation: CARRRDRANYGYTF.

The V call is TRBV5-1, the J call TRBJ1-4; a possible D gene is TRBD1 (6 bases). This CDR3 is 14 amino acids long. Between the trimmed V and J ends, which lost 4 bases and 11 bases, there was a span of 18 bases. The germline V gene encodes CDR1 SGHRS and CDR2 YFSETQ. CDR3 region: CASSESGTWEKLFF. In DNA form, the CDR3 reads TGCGCCAGCAGCGAATCCGGGACATGGGAGAAACTGTTTTTT. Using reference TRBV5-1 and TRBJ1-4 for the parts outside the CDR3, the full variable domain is KAGVTQTPRYLIKTRGQQVTLSCSPISGHRSVSWYQQTPGQGLQFLFEYFSETQRNKGNFPGRFSGRQFSNSRSEMNVSTLELGDSALYLCASSESGTWEKLFFGSGTQLSVL.

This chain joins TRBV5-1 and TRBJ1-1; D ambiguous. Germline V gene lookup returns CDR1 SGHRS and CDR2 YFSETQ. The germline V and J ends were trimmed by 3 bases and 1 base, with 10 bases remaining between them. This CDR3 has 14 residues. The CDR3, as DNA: TGCGCCAGCAGCTCCTATAGCTGGAACACTGAAGCTTTCTTT. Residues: CASSSYSWNTEAFF.

The CDR3 sequence: CASSYVLAGALYEQYF. CDR3 bases: TGTGCCAGCAGTTATGTCCTAGCGGGGGCCCTCTACGAGCAGTACTTC. The chain links TRBV6-5 to TRBJ2-7; 10 nucleotides align to TRBD2. The CDR3 is 16 residues long. Trimming took 3 bases from V and 3 from J; bases not matched to a gene: 8. Germline assignment: CDR1 MNHEY and CDR2 SVGAGI.

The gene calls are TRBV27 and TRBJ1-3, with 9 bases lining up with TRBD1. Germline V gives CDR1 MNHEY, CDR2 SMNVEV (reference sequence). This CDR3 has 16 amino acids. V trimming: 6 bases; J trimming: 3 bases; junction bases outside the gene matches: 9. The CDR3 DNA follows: TGTGCCAGCAGAGGGACAGGGAAATTGGTTGGAAACACCATATATTTT. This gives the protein CASRGTGKLVGNTIYF.

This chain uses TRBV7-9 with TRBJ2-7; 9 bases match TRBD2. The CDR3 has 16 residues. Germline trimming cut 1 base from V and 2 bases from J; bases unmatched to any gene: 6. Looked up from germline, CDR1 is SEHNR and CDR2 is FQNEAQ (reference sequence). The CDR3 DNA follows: TGTGCCAGCAGCTTAGTCTTAGCGGGAGCGGCCTACGAGCAGTACTTC. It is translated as CASSLVLAGAAYEQYF. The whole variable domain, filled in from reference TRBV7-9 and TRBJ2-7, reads DTGVSQNPRHKITKRGQNVTFRCDPISEHNRLYWYRQTLGQGPEFLTYFQNEAQLEKSRLLSDRFSAERPKGSFSTLEIQRTEQGDSAMYLCASSLVLAGAAYEQYFGPGTRLTVT.

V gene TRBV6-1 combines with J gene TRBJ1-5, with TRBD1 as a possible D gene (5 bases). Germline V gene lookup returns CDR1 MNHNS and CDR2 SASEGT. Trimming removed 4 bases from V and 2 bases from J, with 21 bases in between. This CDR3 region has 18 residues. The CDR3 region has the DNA TGTGCCAGCAGTGGGCAGGTATGGGGGGATTTTGGCAATCAGCCCCAGCATTTT. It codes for CASSGQVWGDFGNQPQHF.

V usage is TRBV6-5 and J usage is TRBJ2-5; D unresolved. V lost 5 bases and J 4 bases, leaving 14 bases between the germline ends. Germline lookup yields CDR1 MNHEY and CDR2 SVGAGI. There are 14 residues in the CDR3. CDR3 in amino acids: CASSTRRYGETQYF. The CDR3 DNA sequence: TGTGCCAGCAGTACCCGCAGGTATGGAGAGACCCAGTACTTC.

The CDR3 DNA is TGTGCCAGCAGTTTAGAGCAGGGTGGAACTGAAGCTTTCTTT. Residues: CASSLEQGGTEAFF. The chain has TRBV28 and TRBJ1-1; the D gene is possibly TRBD1 (5 bases). The CDR3 has 14 amino acids. Per germline, CDR1 MDHEN and CDR2 SYDVKM. Trimming pared 2 bases from V and 5 bases from J, leaving 12 bases between.

DNA for the CDR3: TGCAGCGTTGAGGGGAGGAATACGCAGTATTTT. Encoded protein: CSVEGRNTQYF. The rearrangement links TRBV29-1 to TRBJ2-3, with a possible D match to TRBD2 (6 bases). V was shortened by 3 bases and J by 7 bases, with 8 bases between the two germline ends. Per the germline V gene, CDR1 is SQVTM and CDR2 is ANQGSEA. The CDR3 is 11 amino acids.

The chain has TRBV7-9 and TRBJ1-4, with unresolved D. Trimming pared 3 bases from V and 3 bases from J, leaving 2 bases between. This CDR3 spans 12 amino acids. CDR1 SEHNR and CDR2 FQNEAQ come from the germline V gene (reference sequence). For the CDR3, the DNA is TGTGCCAGCAGCTTCTCTAATGAAAAACTGTTTTTT. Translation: CASSFSNEKLFF.